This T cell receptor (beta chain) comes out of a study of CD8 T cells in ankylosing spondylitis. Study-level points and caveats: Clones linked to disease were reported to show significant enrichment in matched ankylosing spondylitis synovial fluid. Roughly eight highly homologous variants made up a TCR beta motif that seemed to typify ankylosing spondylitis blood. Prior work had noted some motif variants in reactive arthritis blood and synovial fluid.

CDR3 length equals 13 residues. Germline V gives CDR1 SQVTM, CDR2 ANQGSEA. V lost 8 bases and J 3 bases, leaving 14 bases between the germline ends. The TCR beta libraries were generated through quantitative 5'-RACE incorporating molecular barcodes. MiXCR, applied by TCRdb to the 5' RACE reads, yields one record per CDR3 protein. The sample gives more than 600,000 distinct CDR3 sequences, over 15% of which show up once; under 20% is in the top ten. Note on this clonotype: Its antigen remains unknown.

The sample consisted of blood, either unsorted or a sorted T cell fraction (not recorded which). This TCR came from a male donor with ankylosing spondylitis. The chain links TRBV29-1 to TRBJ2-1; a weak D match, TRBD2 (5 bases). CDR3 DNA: TGCAGCATTACCCCCGGAGGCTACAATGAGCAGTTCTTC. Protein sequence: CSITPGGYNEQFF.